These 17 T cell receptor beta chains came from one sample sequenced in a study of response to subunit inactivated influenza vaccine. TCRdb re-called the RT-PCR reads through MiXCR, storing one row per CDR3 protein. The table has around 580,000 distinct CDR3 sequences, roughly 15% seen once. The sequencing here drew on PBMCs from blood, taken about 12 days after vaccination. These receptors came from a man in his forties or fifties who received an inactivated influenza vaccine.

The sample holds a few counts of this clonotype. J is TRBJ2-2 and V is TRBV4-3, with D perhaps TRBD2 (5 bases). Trimming took off 1 base at V and 5 bases at J, with 17 bases between the two ends. The CDR3 sequence is 17 residues long. Per germline, CDR1 LGHNA and CDR2 YSLEER. CDR3 coding DNA: TGCGCCAGCAGCCAAGTTAAAAGAGGCTGGAGGACCGGGGAGCTGTTTTTT. Translated: CASSQVKRGWRTGELFF.

This clonotype showed up just a few times. The chain links TRBV7-8 to TRBJ2-7; D perhaps matches TRBD2 (6 bases). Germline V CDR1 and CDR2: SGHVS, FQNEAQ. The V end lost 1 base, the J end lost 5 bases, and 9 bases lay between the germline ends. CDR3 length equals 13 residues. DNA for the CDR3: TGTGCCAGCAGCTTAGTGGGGGGAAACGAGCAGTACTTC. It encodes CASSLVGGNEQYF.

The rearrangement links TRBV12-3 or TRBV12-4 to TRBJ2-1, with 9 bases fitting TRBD2. The CDR3 loop spans 17 amino acids. The trim removed 5 bases at V and 4 bases at J, leaving 12 bases unmatched. The chain's CDR3 is CASSPRLASGGYNEQFF. The CDR3 region has the DNA TGTGCCAGCAGTCCAAGACTGGCCAGCGGGGGGTACAATGAGCAGTTCTTC.

A few counts support this clonotype. The chain employs TRBV30 and TRBJ2-7; 7 bases fit TRBD1. CDR1 and CDR2 (germline): GTSNPN, SVGIG (reference sequence). Unmatched junction bases numbered 5, after V lost 0 bases and J lost 3 bases. CDR3 length: 14 amino acids. The CDR3 coding sequence is TGTGCCTGGAGTGTTTTGGACAGGAACTACGAGCAGTACTTC. Its protein is CAWSVLDRNYEQYF. Combining the CDR3 with reference TRBV30 and TRBJ2-7 gives the whole variable domain SQTIHQWPATLVQPVGSPLSLECTVEGTSNPNLYWYRQAAGRGLQLLFYSVGIGQISSEVPQNLSASRPQDRQFILSSKKLLLSDSGFYLCAWSVLDRNYEQYFGPGTRLTVT.

This clonotype appeared a few times. The chain employs TRBV20-1 and TRBJ1-4; no clear D gene. CDR1 and CDR2 from the germline V gene are DFQATT and SNEGSKA (reference sequence). CDR3 size: 11 residues. With 4 bases removed from V and 8 bases from J, the gap between germline ends came to 8 bases. In DNA form, the CDR3 reads TGCAGTGCTACTACGGGGGAAAAACTGTTTTTT. This sequence encodes CSATTGEKLFF.

This clonotype was detected only a few times. The chain uses TRBV7-2 and TRBJ1-2; D gene uncertain. The germline V gene has CDR1 SGHTA and CDR2 FQGNSA. V was shortened by 5 bases and J by 8 bases, with 15 bases between the two germline ends. The CDR3 loop spans 13 amino acids. CDR3 region: CASSQQSEGGYTF. CDR3 sequence (DNA): TGTGCCAGCAGCCAACAATCCGAAGGAGGCTACACCTTC.

The J gene is TRBJ2-3, the V gene TRBV27; D might be TRBD2 (7 bases). The germline V and J ends were trimmed by 5 bases and 7 bases, with 19 bases remaining between them. CDR1 is MNHEY, CDR2 SMNVEV, per germline (reference sequence). This CDR3 region has 15 residues. CDR3 bases: TGTGCCAGCAGTGGGGGGGCTAGTCGGGGTAATACGCAGTATTTT. Amino acids: CASSGGASRGNTQYF.

V gene TRBV15 combines with J gene TRBJ2-5, with D unresolved. V was trimmed by 0 bases and J by 2 bases, leaving 4 bases between them. The CDR3 contains 13 residues. Per germline, CDR1 LNHNV and CDR2 YYDKDF (reference sequence). The CDR3 spells CATSRERQETQYF. CDR3 nucleotides: TGTGCCACCAGCAGAGAGAGACAAGAGACCCAGTACTTC.

The chain carries TRBV21-1 and TRBJ2-2; no check of the table's D call, TRBD1, against the DNA was made. TRBV21-1 is marked as a pseudogene. CDR3 length: 17 residues. Here the CDR3 DNA reads TGTGCCAGCAGCAACGAGTATGCAGGGGAAAACACCGGGGAGCTGTTTTTT. Translated, it gives CASSNEYAGENTGELFF.

There are many counts of this clonotype. The CDR3 here is CAISVSGLADTQYF. The CDR3 DNA follows: TGTGCCATCAGTGTGTCCGGTTTGGCAGATACGCAGTATTTT. V and J are TRBV10-3 and TRBJ2-3; the D is unclear. The germline V gene encodes CDR1 ENHRY and CDR2 SYGVKD. Trimming took 4 bases from V and 4 from J, leaving 12 bases between them. The CDR3 consists of 14 residues.

There are many counts of this clonotype. V and J are TRBV15 and TRBJ2-3; TRBD2 agrees at 7 bases. The CDR3 covers 14 residues. V was pared by 0 bases and J by 6 bases, with 3 bases of the junction left unmatched. Germline V CDR1 and CDR2: LNHNV, YYDKDF (reference sequence). CDR3 nucleotide sequence: TGTGCCACCAGCAGAGAACTAGCGAGGGATACGCAGTATTTT. As protein: CATSRELARDTQYF.

This CDR3 reads CSAGKRELPYNEQFF. Here the CDR3 DNA reads TGCAGTGCTGGAAAGCGGGAGCTTCCCTACAATGAGCAGTTCTTC. V is TRBV20-1 and J is TRBJ2-1, with 8 bases lining up with TRBD2. CDR1 and CDR2 from the germline V gene are DFQATT and SNEGSKA (reference sequence). The CDR3 is 15 residues long. The V and J ends lost 5 bases and 2 bases, in that order; junction bases with no gene match: 8.

This clonotype was observed a handful of times. This rearrangement joins TRBV4-3 to TRBJ2-5, with D perhaps given as TRBD1 or TRBD2 (5 bases each). Germline CDR1 and CDR2: LGHNA and YSLEER. CDR3 length equals 16 residues. Trimming removed 0 bases from V and 2 bases from J, with 13 bases in between. This chain's CDR3 is CASSQDWKGPQETQYF. CDR3 bases: TGCGCCAGCAGCCAAGATTGGAAGGGACCGCAAGAGACCCAGTACTTC.

This clonotype was seen a handful of times. The chain has TRBV28 and TRBJ1-1; D may be TRBD1 (5 bases). In germline, CDR1 is MDHEN, CDR2 SYDVKM. The CDR3 has 14 residues. The germline V and J ends were trimmed by 6 bases and 1 base, with 12 bases remaining between them. The CDR3 is CASRTGTSNTEAFF. In DNA form, the CDR3 reads TGTGCCAGCAGGACCGGGACGTCGAACACTGAAGCTTTCTTT.

The chain joins TRBV6-2 or TRBV6-3 to TRBJ2-7; TRBD1 matches at 8 bases. V lost 7 bases to trimming and J lost 8 bases; unmatched junction nucleotides: 13. The CDR3 has 14 amino acids. Germline CDR1 reads MNHEY; CDR2 reads SVGEGT. The CDR3 region is CASIEGRGRNQQYF. In DNA, the CDR3 is TGTGCCAGCATCGAGGGCAGGGGGCGGAATCAGCAGTACTTC.

This clonotype was seen a handful of times. This chain joins TRBV29-1 and TRBJ2-3; 14 nucleotides agree with TRBD2. V dropped 5 bases and J dropped 0; count of bases not matched to a gene: 10. The CDR3 is 18 amino acids. Germline V gene lookup returns CDR1 SQVTM and CDR2 ANQGSEA. The CDR3 DNA reads as TGCAGCGTTAGAGGACTAGCGGGAGGATATTCTAGCACAGATACGCAGTATTTT. This codes for CSVRGLAGGYSSTDTQYF.

This clonotype has more than one count but fewer than ten. The gene calls are TRBV18 and TRBJ2-5, with 8 bases that match TRBD1. J was trimmed by 2 bases and V by 4 bases; bases with no gene match: 15. The germline V gene has CDR1 KGHSH and CDR2 LQKENI. There are 18 residues in the CDR3. CDR3 DNA: TGTGCCAGCTCACAAACCGTAGCCGGGACAGGAAAACAAGAGACCCAGTACTTC. The encoded protein is CASSQTVAGTGKQETQYF.